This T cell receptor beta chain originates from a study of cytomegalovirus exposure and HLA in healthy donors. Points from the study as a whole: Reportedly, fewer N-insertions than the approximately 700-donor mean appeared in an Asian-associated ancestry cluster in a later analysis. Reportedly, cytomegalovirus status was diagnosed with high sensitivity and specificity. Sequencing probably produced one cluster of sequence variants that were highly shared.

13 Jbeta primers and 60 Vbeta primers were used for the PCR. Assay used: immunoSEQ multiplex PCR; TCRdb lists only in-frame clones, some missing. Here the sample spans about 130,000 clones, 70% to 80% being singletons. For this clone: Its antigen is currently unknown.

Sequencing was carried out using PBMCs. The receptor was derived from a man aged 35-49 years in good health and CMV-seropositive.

In DNA form, the CDR3 reads TGTGCCAGCAGTTATGGGTTGGGACAGGGGAACACTGAAGCTTTCTTT. Protein: CASSYGLGQGNTEAFF. This sequence joins TRBV6-5 and TRBJ1-1; 9 bases are shared with TRBD1. Germline V gene sequence: CDR1 MNHEY, CDR2 SVGAGI. The CDR3 is 16 amino acids. Losses at the gene ends were 3 bases for V and 1 base for J; bases not matched to a gene: 6.